This T cell receptor (beta chain) emerged from a study of shared clonotypes between healthy human individuals. Looking at the study overall: Plates per donor: three CD4 naive, three CD4 memory, two CD8 naive, one CD8 memory.

The germline CDR1 and CDR2 sequences are SGHRS and YFSETQ. V dropped 4 bases and J dropped 6 bases, with 28 bases sitting between them. The CDR3 loop spans 19 amino acids. Profiling relied on immunoSEQ multiplex PCR, and the TCRdb table lists in-frame clones only, not all of them. The sample contains fewer than 100,000 clones, under 70% of which appear only once. Material for sequencing was memory CD8+ T cells sorted from blood. The subset here: CD45RO+ cells pooled with CCR7-negative TemRA cells. This receptor was identified in a man younger than 45 in good health. The genes are TRBV5-1 and TRBJ2-2; TRBD1 is a possible D gene (6 bases). The CDR3 DNA follows: TGCGCCAGCAGCCAAATCACCCTGACAGGCCAGGGCGACCCCGGGGAGCTGTTTTTT. Translating gives CASSQITLTGQGDPGELFF. Based on the CDR3 plus reference TRBV5-1 and TRBJ2-2, the full variable domain is KAGVTQTPRYLIKTRGQQVTLSCSPISGHRSVSWYQQTPGQGLQFLFEYFSETQRNKGNFPGRFSGRQFSNSRSEMNVSTLELGDSALYLCASSQITLTGQGDPGELFFGEGSRLTVL.